This T cell receptor (beta chain) was identified during a study of T cell responses to AZD1222 COVID-19 vaccine. Profiled with immunoSEQ multiplex PCR; TCRdb holds only in-frame clones, not every one. The sample lists 86,000 or so clones; around 90% were seen once. The CDR3 has 14 residues. V gave up 1 base and J gave up 3 bases, with 7 bases separating them. Germline loops: CDR1 SGHVS, CDR2 FQNEAQ. The J gene is TRBJ2-1, the V gene TRBV7-8; D is ambiguous. This receptor was identified in an adult in good health. Material: peripheral blood, obtained on day 0 of AZD1222 vaccination. CDR3 DNA: TGTGCCAGCAGCTTAGAGTCAGACTACAATGAGCAGTTCTTC. The encoded protein is CASSLESDYNEQFF.